This note documents a single T cell receptor (beta chain) sequence. The antigen remains unidentified. The CDR3 covers 18 residues. Germline V gene data show CDR1 as SGHTA and CDR2 as FQGNSA. The V and J ends lost 5 bases and 4 bases, in that order; junction bases with no gene match: 18. The data belong to a study of beta chain features in type 1 diabetes. Study in general: Cell yields, gender and age were comparable in patients and healthy donors.

General study results and limits: Compared with healthy donors, patients appeared to share more similar naive, central memory and regulatory TCRB repertoires. Over-representation of high TCR-expressing cells was a possible consequence of cDNA sequencing. Significant though moderate, a shortening of TCRB CDR3s appeared in all four CD4+ subsets of Type 1 diabetes patients.

Since all of the isolated RNA was reverse transcribed, expressed TCRB transcripts were what got sequenced. Only in-frame clones appear in the TCRdb table, and some are missing; sequencing was by immunoSEQ multiplex PCR. The profile shows under 20,000 clones, 55% of them singletons. The chain joins TRBV7-2 to TRBJ2-7, with 9 nucleotides matching TRBD2. The clonotype was recovered from a woman between 18 and 30 years old in good health. Material for sequencing was stem cell memory CD4+ T cells from blood. CDR3 DNA: TGTGCCAGCAGCGTCAACGCAGGGCGTAGCGGGAGTTTTTACGAGCAGTACTTC. Encoded protein: CASSVNAGRSGSFYEQYF.